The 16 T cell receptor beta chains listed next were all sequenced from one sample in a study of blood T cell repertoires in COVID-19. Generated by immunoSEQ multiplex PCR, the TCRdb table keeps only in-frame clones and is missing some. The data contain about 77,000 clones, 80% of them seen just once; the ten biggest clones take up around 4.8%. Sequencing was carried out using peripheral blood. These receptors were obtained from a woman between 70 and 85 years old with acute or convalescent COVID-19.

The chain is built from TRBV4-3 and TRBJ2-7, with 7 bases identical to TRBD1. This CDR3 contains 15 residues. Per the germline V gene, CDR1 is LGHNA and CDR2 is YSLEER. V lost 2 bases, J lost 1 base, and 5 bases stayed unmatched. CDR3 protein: CASSQRTGFSYEQYF. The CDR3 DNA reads TGCGCCAGCAGCCAAAGGACAGGCTTTTCCTACGAGCAGTACTTC.

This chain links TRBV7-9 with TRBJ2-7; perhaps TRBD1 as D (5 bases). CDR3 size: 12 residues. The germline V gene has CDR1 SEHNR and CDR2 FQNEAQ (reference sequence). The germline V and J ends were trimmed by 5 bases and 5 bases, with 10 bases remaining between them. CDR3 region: CASSVRGHEQYF. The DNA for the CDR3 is TGTGCCAGCAGCGTAAGGGGCCACGAGCAGTACTTC.

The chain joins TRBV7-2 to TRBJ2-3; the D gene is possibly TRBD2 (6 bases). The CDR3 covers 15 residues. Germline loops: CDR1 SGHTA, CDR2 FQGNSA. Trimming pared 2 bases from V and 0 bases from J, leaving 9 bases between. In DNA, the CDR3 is TGTGCCAGCAGCTTACGAAGCGGGAGCACAGATACGCAGTATTTT. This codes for CASSLRSGSTDTQYF.

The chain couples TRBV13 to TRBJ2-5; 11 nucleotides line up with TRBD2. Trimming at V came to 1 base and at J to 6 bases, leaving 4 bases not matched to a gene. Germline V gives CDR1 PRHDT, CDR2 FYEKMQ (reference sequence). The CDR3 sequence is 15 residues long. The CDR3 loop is CASSLVAGGPKTQYF. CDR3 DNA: TGTGCCAGCAGCTTAGTAGCGGGGGGGCCGAAGACCCAGTACTTC.

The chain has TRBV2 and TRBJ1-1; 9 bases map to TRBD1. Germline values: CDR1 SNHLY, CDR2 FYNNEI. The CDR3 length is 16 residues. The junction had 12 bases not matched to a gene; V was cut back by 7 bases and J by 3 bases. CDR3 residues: CASNLGQGLRDTEAFF. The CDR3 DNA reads TGTGCCAGCAACTTGGGACAGGGTCTGAGGGACACTGAAGCTTTCTTT.

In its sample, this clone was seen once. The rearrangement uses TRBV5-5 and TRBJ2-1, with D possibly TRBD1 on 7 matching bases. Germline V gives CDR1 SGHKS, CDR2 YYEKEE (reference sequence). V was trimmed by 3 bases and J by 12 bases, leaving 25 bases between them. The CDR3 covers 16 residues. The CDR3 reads CASSSPGGGGELWQFF. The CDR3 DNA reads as TGTGCCAGCAGCTCACCCGGAGGAGGGGGCGAGCTCTGGCAGTTCTTC.

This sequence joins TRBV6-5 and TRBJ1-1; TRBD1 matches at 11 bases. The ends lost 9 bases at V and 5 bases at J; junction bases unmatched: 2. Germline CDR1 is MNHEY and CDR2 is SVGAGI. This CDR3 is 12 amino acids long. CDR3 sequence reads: CASGTGGTEAFF. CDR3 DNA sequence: TGTGCCAGTGGGACAGGGGGAACTGAAGCTTTCTTT.

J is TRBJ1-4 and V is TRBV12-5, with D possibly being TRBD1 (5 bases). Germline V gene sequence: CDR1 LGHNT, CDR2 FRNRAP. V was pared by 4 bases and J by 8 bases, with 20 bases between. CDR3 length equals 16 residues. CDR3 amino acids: CASGSPITGTTEKLFF. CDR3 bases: TGTGCTAGTGGTTCCCCGATTACCGGGACTACGGAAAAACTGTTTTTT.

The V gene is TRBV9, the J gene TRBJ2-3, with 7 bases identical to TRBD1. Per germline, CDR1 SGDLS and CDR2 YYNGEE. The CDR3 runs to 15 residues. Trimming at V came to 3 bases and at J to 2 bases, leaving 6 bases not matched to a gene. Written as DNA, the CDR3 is TGTGCCAGCAGCGACGACAGGGCCTACACAGATACGCAGTATTTT. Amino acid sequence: CASSDDRAYTDTQYF.

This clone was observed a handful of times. The CDR3 nucleotides read TGTGCCAGCAGTCAAGGGGGATACGATGGCTACACCTTC. This gives the protein CASSQGGYDGYTF. The chain carries TRBV6-2 or TRBV6-3 and TRBJ1-2; tentatively, D is TRBD1 (6 bases). CDR1 and CDR2 (germline): MNHEY, SVGEGT. Trimming took off 5 bases at V and 6 bases at J, with 13 bases between the two ends. The CDR3 is 13 amino acids.

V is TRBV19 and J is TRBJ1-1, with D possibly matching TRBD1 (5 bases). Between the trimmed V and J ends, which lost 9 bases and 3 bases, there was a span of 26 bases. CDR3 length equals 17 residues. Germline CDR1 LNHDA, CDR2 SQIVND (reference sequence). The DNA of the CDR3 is TGTGCCAGCCGGTGGGGAGTTTTCGGGGGTTCGGACACTGAAGCTTTCTTT. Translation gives CASRWGVFGGSDTEAFF.

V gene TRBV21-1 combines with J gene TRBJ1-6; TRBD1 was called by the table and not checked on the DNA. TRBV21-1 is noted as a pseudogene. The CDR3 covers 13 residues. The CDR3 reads CASSRTDLWPLHF. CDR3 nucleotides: TGTGCCAGCAGCAGGACAGACCTTTGGCCCCTCCACTTT.

The CDR3 protein is CASADRGNQPQHF. In DNA, the CDR3 is TGTGCCAGTGCGGACAGGGGCAATCAGCCCCAGCATTTT. The J gene is TRBJ1-5, the V gene TRBV6-5, with 8 positions matching TRBD1. CDR1 is MNHEY and CDR2 is SVGAGI in the germline V gene. Trimming took 9 bases from V and 2 from J; bases not matched to a gene: 3. CDR3 size: 13 residues.

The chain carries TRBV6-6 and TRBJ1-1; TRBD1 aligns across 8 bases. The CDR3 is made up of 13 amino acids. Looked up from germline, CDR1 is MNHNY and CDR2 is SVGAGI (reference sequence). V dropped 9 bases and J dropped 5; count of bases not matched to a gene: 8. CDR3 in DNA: TGTGCCAGTTCGGGTACAGGGGGGACTGAAGCTTTCTTT. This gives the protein CASSGTGGTEAFF.

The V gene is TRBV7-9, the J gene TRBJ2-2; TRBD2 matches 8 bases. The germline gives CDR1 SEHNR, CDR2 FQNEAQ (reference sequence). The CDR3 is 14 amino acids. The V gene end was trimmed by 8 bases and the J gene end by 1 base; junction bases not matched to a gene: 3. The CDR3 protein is CASELAGNTGELFF. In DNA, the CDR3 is TGTGCCAGCGAGCTAGCGGGGAACACCGGGGAGCTGTTTTTT.

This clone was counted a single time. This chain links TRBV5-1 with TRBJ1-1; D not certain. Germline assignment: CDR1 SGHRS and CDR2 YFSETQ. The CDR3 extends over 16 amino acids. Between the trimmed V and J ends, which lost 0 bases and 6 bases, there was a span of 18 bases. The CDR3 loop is CASSLARRSGGSEAFF. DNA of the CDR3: TGCGCCAGCAGCTTGGCTAGGCGCTCCGGTGGCTCTGAAGCTTTCTTT.